This TCR beta chain was sequenced during a study of OX40 agonist ivuxolimab in advanced cancers. Overall study context: Patients treated during dose escalation were battling hepatocellular carcinoma, melanoma, renal cell or head and neck cancer.

Profiling relied on immunoSEQ multiplex PCR, and the TCRdb table lists in-frame clones only, not all of them. The sample records roughly 51,000 clones, 70% to 90% being singletons. With respect to this clone: Its matching antigen is unknown.

Study conclusions and caveats: Clonal expansion was seen in CD4+ and CD8+ blood T cells by week 6 at 0.1 to 3.0 mg/kg. Some patients without response likewise showed low normalized clonal expansion.

The clonotype originates from an adult with an advanced solid tumor such as melanoma, head and neck, liver or kidney cancer. The specimen comprised CD4+ or CD8+ T cells sorted from blood, sampled in a trial of the OX40 agonist ivuxolimab.

The CDR3: CASSLTGLQEKLFF. DNA for the CDR3: TGTGCCAGCAGCTTGACAGGGTTGCAGGAAAAACTGTTTTTT. The chain uses TRBV7-9 and TRBJ1-4; 7 nucleotides agree with TRBD1. The junction had 6 bases not matched to a gene; V was cut back by 3 bases and J by 8 bases. This CDR3 contains 14 residues. Looked up from germline, CDR1 is SEHNR and CDR2 is FQNEAQ (reference sequence).